These 25 T cell receptor beta chains came from one sample sequenced in a study of cytomegalovirus exposure and HLA in healthy donors. Amplification used 60 Vbeta primers and 13 Jbeta primers. Clones were sequenced by immunoSEQ multiplex PCR, and TCRdb holds only the in-frame ones, with some missing. The profile shows approximately 120,000 clones, 76% of them singletons. The specimen sequenced was PBMCs. These receptors were obtained from a man over 45 in good health and CMV-seronegative.

This CDR3 reads CASSKGDRTLPEKLFF. CDR3 DNA sequence: TGTGCCAGTAGTAAGGGAGACCGTACCCTGCCTGAAAAACTGTTTTTT. The rearrangement uses TRBV19 and TRBJ1-4, with D uncertain. The CDR3 is made up of 16 amino acids. CDR1 and CDR2 (germline): LNHDA, SQIVND (reference sequence). The ends were cut back, 4 bases at V and 7 bases at J, with 19 bases in the middle.

The count of this clone is one. The V call is TRBV19, the J call TRBJ1-4, with 8 positions matching TRBD1. This CDR3 comprises 14 residues. Germline loops: CDR1 LNHDA, CDR2 SQIVND (reference sequence). V trimming: 9 bases; J trimming: 8 bases; junction bases outside the gene matches: 11. The CDR3 bases are TGTGCCAGCGCTAATAACAGGGGGGACGAAAAACTGTTTTTT. This encodes CASANNRGDEKLFF. The complete variable domain, with remaining parts taken from reference TRBV19 and TRBJ1-4, reads DGGITQSPKYLFRKEGQNVTLSCEQNLNHDAMYWYRQDPGQGLRLIYYSQIVNDFQKGDIAEGYSVSREKKESFPLTVTSAQKNPTAFYLCASANNRGDEKLFFGSGTQLSVL.

CDR3 DNA sequence: TGTGCCAGCAGGCTTCAAGACAGGGGGGGTTCTGAAGCTTTCTTT. Its protein is CASRLQDRGGSEAFF. The chain links TRBV6-4 to TRBJ1-1, with 9 bases that match TRBD1. Germline-derived CDR1 and CDR2 are MRHNA and SNTAGT. Trimming took 6 bases from V and 6 from J; bases not matched to a gene: 11. There are 15 residues in the CDR3.

J is TRBJ2-4 and V is TRBV5-1; a weak D match, TRBD2 (6 bases). The CDR3 loop spans 15 amino acids. With 1 base removed from V and 4 bases from J, the gap between germline ends came to 12 bases. From germline, CDR1 is SGHRS and CDR2 YFSETQ. DNA for the CDR3: TGCGCCAGCAGCTTGAAGGAGGAGGGGAAAAACATTCAGTACTTC. Translated, it gives CASSLKEEGKNIQYF.

V is TRBV5-6 and J is TRBJ2-5, with 9 bases identical to TRBD1. The tail of the sequence fits TRBJ2-7 better, so the J call may be wrong. CDR1 is SGHDT, CDR2 YYEEEE, per germline. There are 16 residues in the CDR3. The CDR3: CASSLRGQGNSYEQYF. CDR3 in DNA: TGTGCCAGCAGCTTGCGGGGACAGGGAAACTCCTACGAGCAGTACTTC.

This rearrangement joins TRBV5-4 to TRBJ2-5; tentatively, D is TRBD2 (7 bases). Germline V CDR1 and CDR2: SGHNT, YYREEE (reference sequence). Trimming left V 1 base short and J 4 bases short, with 14 bases between. The CDR3 is 15 amino acids. CDR3 DNA: TGTGCCAGCAGCTTGAACGGGGGGCGGGGAGAGACCCAGTACTTC. This sequence encodes CASSLNGGRGETQYF.

The genes are TRBV7-2 and TRBJ2-1, with 7 bases that match TRBD1. Per germline, CDR1 SGHTA and CDR2 FQGNSA. CDR3 size: 14 residues. The V segment lost 5 bases and the J segment 9 bases; nucleotides outside the gene matches: 10. The CDR3 spells CASSQWDSSREQFF. The CDR3 nucleotides are TGTGCCAGCAGCCAGTGGGACAGCTCGCGTGAGCAGTTCTTC.

The chain employs TRBV28 and TRBJ1-2; D gene uncertain. Germline-derived CDR1 and CDR2 are MDHEN and SYDVKM. The CDR3 sequence is 13 residues long. Trimming cost V 6 bases and J 3 bases, with 11 bases left between them. The CDR3 region is CASRPPGYYGYTF. DNA for the CDR3: TGTGCCAGCAGGCCTCCAGGTTACTATGGCTACACCTTC.

The chain recombines TRBV28 with TRBJ2-2; 11 positions agree with TRBD1. The germline gives CDR1 MDHEN, CDR2 SYDVKM. V was pared by 0 bases and J by 8 bases, with 8 bases of the junction left unmatched. This CDR3 has 17 amino acids. CDR3 DNA sequence: TGTGCCAGCAGTTTATGGGGTCTGGACAGGGGGCCTGGGGAGCTGTTTTTT. Encoded protein: CASSLWGLDRGPGELFF. Using reference TRBV28 and TRBJ2-2 for the parts outside the CDR3, the full variable domain is DVKVTQSSRYLVKRTGEKVFLECVQDMDHENMFWYRQDPGLGLRLIYFSYDVKMKEKGDIPEGYSVSREKKERFSLILESASTNQTSMYLCASSLWGLDRGPGELFFGEGSRLTVL.

Turning to this clone: One end of the junction is discordant with germline, which a read error may explain. This chain uses TRBV7-9 with TRBJ2-7; 11 nucleotides match TRBD1. Germline V CDR1 and CDR2: SEHNR, FQNEAQ (reference sequence). The CDR3 contains 15 residues. In DNA, the CDR3 is TGTTCCAGCAGCTCAGGACAGGGGGCAGGGTACGAGCAGTACTTC. Translation gives CSSSSGQGAGYEQYF. Full variable domain (remainder filled in from reference TRBV7-9 and TRBJ2-7): DTGVSQNPRHKITKRGQNVTFRCDPISEHNRLYWYRQTLGQGPEFLTYFQNEAQLEKSRLLSDRFSAERPKGSFSTLEIQRTEQGDSAMYLCSSSSGQGAGYEQYFGPGTRLTVT.

The chain couples TRBV4-2 to TRBJ1-1, with D maybe TRBD1 (6 bases). The germline V gene has CDR1 LGHNA and CDR2 YNFKEQ. The CDR3 has 15 amino acids. The V gene lost 2 bases and the J gene lost 0 bases, with 10 bases spanning the gap. CDR3 protein: CASSQPGHLNTEAFF. CDR3 in DNA: TGTGCCAGCAGCCAACCGGGACACCTGAACACTGAAGCTTTCTTT.

This clone was recorded only once. DNA for the CDR3: TGTGCCAGCAGCTACGGGACAGGGGTAGGCTACACCTTC. It yields the protein CASSYGTGVGYTF. The J gene is TRBJ1-2, the V gene TRBV7-9, with TRBD1 matching 10 bases. Unmatched junction bases numbered 4, after V lost 4 bases and J lost 8 bases. Germline CDR1 is SEHNR and CDR2 is FQNEAQ (reference sequence). The CDR3 has 13 residues.

There are a few counts of this clone. The V call is TRBV6-1, the J call TRBJ1-4, with 8 positions matching TRBD1. The CDR3 extends over 13 amino acids. With 8 bases clipped from V and 8 bases from J, the junction kept 7 bases outside the gene matches. The V gene's germline CDR1 is MNHNS and CDR2 SASEGT. For the CDR3, the DNA is TGTGCCAGCGTTTTGACAGGGGACGAAAAACTGTTTTTT. Translating it yields CASVLTGDEKLFF.

This clone was seen a few times. The chain employs TRBV7-9 and TRBJ1-1; the match to TRBD1 covers 7 bases. This CDR3 region has 12 residues. V was pared by 6 bases and J by 4 bases, with 2 bases of the junction left unmatched. The germline V gene encodes CDR1 SEHNR and CDR2 FQNEAQ (reference sequence). The CDR3 reads CASRKGATEAFF. CDR3 nucleotides: TGTGCCAGCAGAAAGGGGGCCACTGAAGCTTTCTTT.

The J gene is TRBJ2-1, the V gene TRBV15; TRBD2 might be the D (5 bases). V was cut by 1 base and J by 8 bases, with 6 bases left in between. This CDR3 region has 12 residues. In germline, CDR1 is LNHNV, CDR2 YYDKDF (reference sequence). Here the CDR3 DNA reads TGTGCCACCAGCAGAGTCGGGGATGAGCAGTTCTTC. It is translated as CATSRVGDEQFF.

The rearrangement links TRBV18 to TRBJ1-1; D is ambiguous. Deletions cut 3 bases from V and 3 bases from J, with 11 bases between. The germline gives CDR1 KGHSH, CDR2 LQKENI. The CDR3 is 14 amino acids. CDR3 protein: CASSPRREDTEAFF. The CDR3 nucleotides read TGTGCCAGCTCACCTAGACGGGAGGACACTGAAGCTTTCTTT.

Details on this clone: The sample carries other DNA sequences with the same CDR3. The gene calls are TRBV4-3 and TRBJ2-3; 10 nucleotides align to TRBD2. With 3 bases clipped from V and 6 bases from J, the junction kept 9 bases outside the gene matches. This CDR3 has 16 residues. In germline, CDR1 is LGHNA, CDR2 YSLEER. The chain's CDR3 is CASSQFLAGVGDTQYF. The DNA for the CDR3 is TGCGCCAGCAGCCAGTTTCTAGCGGGGGTTGGCGATACGCAGTATTTT.

This clone is a singleton in its sample. V gene TRBV4-1 combines with J gene TRBJ2-5; weak D call: TRBD1 (5 bases). Germline values: CDR1 MGHRA, CDR2 YSYEKL. Trimming took off 2 bases at V and 0 bases at J, with 13 bases between the two ends. The CDR3 contains 16 residues. CDR3 region: CASSQWGPENQETQYF. The CDR3, as DNA: TGCGCCAGCAGCCAATGGGGCCCCGAAAACCAAGAGACCCAGTACTTC.

The rearrangement uses TRBV11-2 and TRBJ2-1; 11 bases are shared with TRBD2. Germline V gene lookup returns CDR1 SGHAT and CDR2 FQNNGV. This CDR3 has 18 amino acids. The ends lost 0 bases at V and 7 bases at J; junction bases unmatched: 11. CDR3 in amino acids: CASSLDGVAGGLWNEQFF. CDR3 bases: TGTGCCAGCAGCTTAGACGGGGTAGCGGGGGGGCTATGGAATGAGCAGTTCTTC.

This sequence joins TRBV2 and TRBJ1-1; a possible D gene is TRBD1 (6 bases). Germline V gives CDR1 SNHLY, CDR2 FYNNEI. This CDR3 is built from 13 residues. The V gene lost 3 bases and the J gene lost 10 bases, with 15 bases spanning the gap. Here the CDR3 DNA reads TGTGCCAGCAGTGACGGACAGTTGCAAGGAGCTTTCTTT. Its translation: CASSDGQLQGAFF.

The rearrangement joins TRBV29-1 to TRBJ2-5; 7 bases fit TRBD1. The last part of the DNA fits TRBJ2-7 better; the J call may be wrong. This CDR3 spans 12 amino acids. CDR1 and CDR2 (germline): SQVTM, ANQGSEA. The CDR3 DNA sequence: TGCAGCGTAACAGGGGCGGCATACGAGCAGTACTTC. Translation gives CSVTGAAYEQYF.

Worth noting for this clone: One end of the junction varies from germline; a read error may be responsible. The chain couples TRBV6-1 to TRBJ2-7; tentative D call: TRBD2 (5 bases). CDR3 length: 11 amino acids. Germline V gives CDR1 MNHNS, CDR2 SASEGT. CDR3 nucleotides: TGTGCCAGCAGTGAGAAGTTTAGGGAGCACTTC. Its protein product is CASSEKFREHF.

V is TRBV4-1 and J is TRBJ1-1, with unresolved D. There are 16 residues in the CDR3. V gave up 3 bases and J gave up 0 bases, with 14 bases separating them. Germline-derived CDR1 and CDR2 are MGHRA and YSYEKL. For the CDR3, the DNA is TGCGCCAGCAGCCAGGCCAACCCCGGGTTGAACACTGAAGCTTTCTTT. It is translated as CASSQANPGLNTEAFF.

The chain is built from TRBV18 and TRBJ1-2, with TRBD1 matching over 7 bases. The trim removed 4 bases at V and 3 bases at J, leaving 8 bases unmatched. This CDR3 contains 15 residues. CDR1 KGHSH and CDR2 LQKENI come from the germline V gene. The CDR3 region has the DNA TGTGCCAGCTCACTTTACACCGGGACAGACTATGGCTACACCTTC. This codes for CASSLYTGTDYGYTF.

This chain joins TRBV9 and TRBJ2-3; D perhaps matches TRBD2 (5 bases). V lost 6 bases and J lost 2, with 10 bases in between. The CDR3 runs to 13 residues. Germline loops: CDR1 SGDLS, CDR2 YYNGEE. Here the CDR3 reads CASTQRNTDTQYF. The DNA for the CDR3 is TGTGCCAGCACCCAGCGGAACACAGATACGCAGTATTTT.